This T cell receptor (beta chain) was recovered during a study of spatial heterogeneity in lung cancer (dated by TCRdb to between 2018 and 2021). For the study in its entirety: More beta-chain than alpha-chain transcripts were consistently detected, likely reflecting higher beta-chain transcript abundance. In non-small cell lung cancer, the study made a quantitative comparison of TCR alpha and beta repertoires among multiple tumor regions, matched nontumor lung and blood. Both alpha and beta chains were TCR-sequenced in about 240 tumor regions, approximately 64 matched nontumor lung samples and approximately 50 PBMC samples obtained at surgery. Nonsynonymous mutation counts, determined by whole-exome sequencing of tumor tissue, were related to features of the TCR repertoire. In the raw uncorrected reads, each unique combination of TCR and UMI appeared more than ten times on average.

The library was obtained by 5' RACE. These reads were obtained on a NextSeq 500. To allow correction of PCR and sequencing errors, the TCR library protocol tagged every TCR cDNA molecule with a unique molecular identifier. Per the original workflow: Decombinator tools were used for TCR identification, UMI-based error correction and CDR3 extraction. TCRs above a frequency of 2 per 1,000, corresponding to the top 1% of the tumor frequency distribution, were defined as expanded. Renyi diversity was calculated using the R vegan package after each repertoire was subsampled 100 times to 5,000 TCRs. To build CDR3 similarity networks, amino acid triplet string-kernel similarity was used, and CDR3s were connected when their pairwise similarity was above 0.82. The raw public reads went through TCRdb reprocessing: fastp at Q25, MiXCR clone calling, in-frame beta chains kept. Every entry covers one CDR3 protein and lists the most common genes and DNA from its rows. TCRdb, not the authors, supplied the V and J calls. The sample table lists 20,000 to 30,000 distinct CDR3 sequences, around 5.1% of them with a count of one. About 5.5% of the sample lies in the top ten.

General study outcomes and caveats: Ubiquitous expanded tumor TCRs showed up in blood more often at tumor resection than at routine follow-up. Additional single-cell paired TCR alpha and beta sequencing was considered necessary to confirm, at a functional level, the hypothesis that regional TCRs recognize regional mutations.

The sample's time point label, decoded: sample taken at primary tumor resection. Samples were obtained from 72 patients with early-stage, untreated non-small cell lung cancer from the lung TRACERx cohort. Without any cell sorting, TCR sequencing was performed on whole RNA extracted either from tumor and nontumor lung tissue or from cryopreserved PBMC samples. Only patients for whom sufficient RNA was available from at least two tumor regions were selected for TCR sequencing. In this sample, this clonotype turned up many times. Its antigen has not been determined. No quality values exist for individual bases; no much larger clone is one base distant. V is clipped by 6 bases and J by 4 bases, and the sequence between their germline boundaries is 12 bases long. The CDR3 has 13 amino acids, counting the end cysteine and phenylalanine. CDR3 DNA only is kept here, 39 bases in frame from base 1. CDR1 and CDR2 (MDHEN, SYDVKM) derive from the germline V gene.

Sequenced here: PBMCs, sampled at surgery. The chain uses TRBV28 and TRBJ1-1; TRBD1 is a weak D gene call, 5 bases matching. This TCR was sampled from a male donor with early-stage non-small cell lung cancer. CDR3 sequence: CASSPGGGTEAFF. In nucleotide form, the sequence is TGTGCCAGCAGCCCAGGTGGGGGCACTGAAGCTTTCTTT.